This T cell receptor beta chain is drawn from a study of identical twins. Losses at the gene ends were 3 bases for V and 0 bases for J; bases not matched to a gene: 8. From germline, CDR1 is SQVTM and CDR2 ANQGSEA. The CDR3 sequence is 16 residues long. This clonotype was counted ten times or more. TCRdb independently ran MiXCR on the 5' RACE reads; one entry per CDR3 protein. This table has about 720,000 distinct CDR3 sequences, under 9% appearing once. The sample was also reused in another study, on yellow fever vaccine responses in identical twins.

The chain combines TRBV29-1 with TRBJ2-1, with 7 bases aligning to TRBD1. The source material was PBMCs. The sequence came from a woman aged 18-30 years in good health. CDR3 residues: CSVDIQGVYSYNEQFF. For the CDR3, the DNA is TGCAGCGTTGATATCCAGGGGGTATACTCCTACAATGAGCAGTTCTTC.